The 8 T cell receptor beta chains presented below share a single source sample, sequenced in a study of blood T cell repertoires in COVID-19. Libraries were prepared by immunoSEQ multiplex PCR; TCRdb keeps only in-frame clonotypes and omits some of them. The data contain more than 250,000 clones, over 75% of them seen just once; the ten biggest clones take up 5.3%. Sequenced sample: PBMCs or T cells enriched from blood (not recorded which). These receptors all come from a woman in her 30s who had recovered from COVID-19.

V is TRBV18 and J is TRBJ1-4; TRBD1 matches at 10 bases. The germline V gene has CDR1 KGHSH and CDR2 LQKENI. The CDR3 contains 15 residues. Unmatched junction bases numbered 9, after V lost 6 bases and J lost 8 bases. CDR3 region: CASSPRTGGNEKLFF. The CDR3 coding sequence is TGTGCCAGCTCGCCGCGGACAGGGGGGAACGAAAAACTGTTTTTT. Complete variable domain (other parts from reference TRBV18 and TRBJ1-4): NAGVMQNPRHLVRRRGQEARLRCSPMKGHSHVYWYRQLPEEGLKFMVYLQKENIIDESGMPKERFSAEFPKEGPSILRIQQVVRGDSAAYFCASSPRTGGNEKLFFGSGTQLSVL.

The chain has TRBV29-1 and TRBJ2-5; TRBD2 matches at 8 bases. The CDR3 covers 13 residues. CDR1 and CDR2 (germline): SQVTM, ANQGSEA. The junction had 3 bases not matched to a gene; V was cut back by 4 bases and J by 2 bases. CDR3: CSVAAGGQETQYF. The CDR3 bases are TGCAGCGTTGCTGCGGGGGGTCAAGAGACCCAGTACTTC.

This clone occurred a few times. The chain joins TRBV6-5 to TRBJ2-2; perhaps TRBD2 as D (5 bases). V lost 0 bases and J 4 bases, leaving 12 bases between the germline ends. Per germline, CDR1 MNHEY and CDR2 SVGAGI. The CDR3 spans 16 residues. CDR3 nucleotide sequence: TGTGCCAGCAGTTACTCGAGGAGCGCGGGCACCGGGGAGCTGTTTTTT. It yields the protein CASSYSRSAGTGELFF.

The chain combines TRBV28 with TRBJ2-1; D gene uncertain. The CDR3 loop spans 10 amino acids. Germline lookup yields CDR1 MDHEN and CDR2 SYDVKM. V was shortened by 4 bases and J by 16 bases, with 11 bases between the two germline ends. The CDR3, as DNA: TGTGCCAGCAGTTCCGTCAACACCTTCTTC. This sequence encodes CASSSVNTFF.

The chain joins TRBV18 to TRBJ2-3; maybe TRBD2 (6 bases). CDR3 length: 14 amino acids. V lost 8 bases, J lost 0 bases, and 12 bases lay in between. Germline V lookup: CDR1 KGHSH, CDR2 LQKENI. As DNA, the CDR3 is TGTGCCAGCCAACCTGGAGGGAGCACAGATACGCAGTATTTT. As protein: CASQPGGSTDTQYF.

This chain connects TRBV12-5 to TRBJ2-7; D gene uncertain. The germline gives CDR1 LGHNT, CDR2 FRNRAP. The CDR3 loop spans 14 amino acids. V lost 3 bases and J 4 bases, leaving 13 bases between the germline ends. As DNA, the CDR3 is TGTGCTAGTGGTTTTGGGCAGGATAGTTACGAGCAGTACTTC. Translation: CASGFGQDSYEQYF.

This chain links TRBV5-4 with TRBJ1-3, with D possibly matching TRBD1 (6 bases). In germline, CDR1 is SGHNT, CDR2 YYREEE (reference sequence). The CDR3 is 18 amino acids. V was clipped by 3 bases and J by 2 bases, with 21 bases between them. The CDR3 reads CASSSRGSEGHPGNTIYF. CDR3 DNA: TGTGCCAGCAGCTCCCGGGGTTCCGAGGGACATCCTGGAAACACCATATATTTT.

The genes are TRBV4-1 and TRBJ1-6, with D maybe TRBD1 (6 bases). The CDR3 is made up of 18 amino acids. Germline V lookup: CDR1 MGHRA, CDR2 YSYEKL. V was clipped by 4 bases and J by 9 bases, with 25 bases between them. Here the CDR3 reads CASSLGGGLLSTGSPLHF. The CDR3 region has the DNA TGCGCCAGCAGCCTGGGCGGGGGGCTGTTATCTACGGGTTCACCCCTCCACTTT.